This TCR beta chain was profiled in a study of T cells in localized non-small cell lung cancer. In the case of this clone: What it binds is unknown.

The CDR3 is 12 amino acids. Trimming removed 5 bases from V and 4 bases from J, with 9 bases in between. Germline V gene lookup returns CDR1 SGHRS and CDR2 YFSETQ. Study observations and caveats: The study found T cell clonality highest in uninvolved adjacent lung, above tumor. Researchers found a median around 59 of the top 100 tumor clones in adjacent lung. Only one tumor region was sequenced, so heterogeneity remains possible.

The assay was immunoSEQ multiplex PCR, and TCRdb's table has in-frame clones only and misses some. The data hold fewer than 25,000 clones, with about 86% observed a single time. The chain joins TRBV5-1 to TRBJ2-5; the D gene could be TRBD1 or TRBD2 (6 bases each). This clonotype was obtained from a woman aged 40-69 years with stage I lung adenocarcinoma. Sequences were derived from peripheral blood, sampled before any cancer treatment. This chain's CDR3 is CASRGGSETQYF. DNA for the CDR3: TGCGCCAGCAGAGGGGGGTCAGAGACCCAGTACTTC.